This T cell receptor (beta chain) was identified during a study of blood T cell repertoires in COVID-19. The repertoire was sequenced with immunoSEQ multiplex PCR; TCRdb's copy has only in-frame clones and lacks some. The repertoire holds 150,000 or so clones, with 87% as singletons. This clone was recorded once. V was pared by 4 bases and J by 4 bases, with 0 bases of the junction left unmatched. This CDR3 region has 13 residues. Germline CDR1 SGHRS, CDR2 YFSETQ. The TCR originated in a man aged 80 or over with acute or convalescent COVID-19. The specimen was peripheral blood. V and J are TRBV5-1 and TRBJ1-1; TRBD1 agrees at 11 bases. Written as DNA, the CDR3 is TGCGCCAGCAGCGGGACAGGGGGCACTGAAGCTTTCTTT. This sequence encodes CASSGTGGTEAFF. Complete variable domain (other parts from reference TRBV5-1 and TRBJ1-1): KAGVTQTPRYLIKTRGQQVTLSCSPISGHRSVSWYQQTPGQGLQFLFEYFSETQRNKGNFPGRFSGRQFSNSRSEMNVSTLELGDSALYLCASSGTGGTEAFFGQGTRLTVV.